This T cell receptor (beta chain) was recovered during a study of blood T cell repertoires in COVID-19. The CDR3 totals 13 residues. J was trimmed by 4 bases and V by 11 bases; bases with no gene match: 9. Germline V gives CDR1 SEHNR, CDR2 FQNEAQ (reference sequence). In the authors' methods: Estimates of nucleated cell counts were drawn from the amplification of reference gene primers. Produced via immunoSEQ multiplex PCR; TCRdb's table is partial and in-frame only. The V and J calls and clone size come from that table; D and trimming were worked out from the DNA. Of 130,000 to 150,000 clones in the sample, 88% are singletons; the top ten hold about 2.1%.

The sample consisted of peripheral blood. The origin of this receptor is a human donor in a cohort sampled during active COVID-19. The rearrangement joins TRBV7-9 to TRBJ2-7, with 9 nucleotides matching TRBD1. CDR3 DNA sequence: TGTGCCCTCTCGGGACAGGGAGGTTACGAGCAGTACTTC. It is translated as CALSGQGGYEQYF.